Each of the 9 T cell receptor beta chains below was sequenced from the same sample in a study of shared clonotypes between healthy human individuals. Some clones are missing from TCRdb's copy, which holds only in-frame ones; the method was immunoSEQ multiplex PCR. In the table there are around 2.5 million clones, 90% to 95% of which are singletons. The sample consisted of naive CD4+ T cells from PBMCs. Subset: CD45RA+ positively selected. All receptors come from a man younger than 35 in good health. Some clones in this sample may be carry-over from other donors' samples.

V gene TRBV5-4 combines with J gene TRBJ2-7; the D call may be TRBD1 or TRBD2 (6 bases each). V was clipped by 4 bases and J by 1 base, with 18 bases between them. This CDR3 has 16 amino acids. Germline loops: CDR1 SGHNT, CDR2 YYREEE (reference sequence). CDR3 nucleotides: TGTGCCAGCAGCCCGATGGGGGGCATTAATTCCTACGAGCAGTACTTC. Translated: CASSPMGGINSYEQYF.

V is TRBV6-1 and J is TRBJ2-5; TRBD1 agrees at 8 bases. CDR1 and CDR2 from the germline V gene are MNHNS and SASEGT. The CDR3 sequence is 15 residues long. With 6 bases clipped from V and 4 bases from J, the junction kept 10 bases outside the gene matches. In DNA, the CDR3 is TGTGCCAGCAGGAGGGGCGACAGGGGAACAGAGACCCAGTACTTC. Encoded protein: CASRRGDRGTETQYF.

This clone has a single count. The V gene is TRBV27, the J gene TRBJ2-2; D is perhaps TRBD2 (5 bases). The V end lost 6 bases, the J end lost 5 bases, and 13 bases lay between the germline ends. The CDR3 is 14 residues long. Germline V gives CDR1 MNHEY, CDR2 SMNVEV (reference sequence). The CDR3 DNA is TGTGCCAGCAGCGTCCGCGAGGGAACCGGGGAGCTGTTTTTT. Its protein product is CASSVREGTGELFF.

Notes on this clone: Distinct nucleotide sequences in the sample also encode this CDR3. The chain joins TRBV28 to TRBJ2-7; D is ambiguous. The CDR3 contains 11 residues. V was trimmed by 7 bases and J by 2 bases, leaving 6 bases between them. Germline V gene sequence: CDR1 MDHEN, CDR2 SYDVKM. CDR3 bases: TGTGCCAGCACCGGCACCTACGAGCAGTACTTC. Translation: CASTGTYEQYF.

This chain links TRBV6-5 with TRBJ2-7, with unresolved D. The CDR3 covers 14 residues. Germline-derived CDR1 and CDR2 are MNHEY and SVGAGI. Trimming cost V 5 bases and J 1 base, with 12 bases left between them. CDR3: CASSLRSTSYEQYF. The CDR3 nucleotides are TGTGCCAGCAGTCTACGGTCCACGTCCTACGAGCAGTACTTC.

The chain couples TRBV19 to TRBJ1-2, with 12 bases lining up with TRBD1. CDR1 and CDR2 from the germline V gene are LNHDA and SQIVND (reference sequence). CDR3 length equals 15 residues. V gave up 6 bases and J gave up 6 bases; unmatched junction bases: 8. The CDR3 loop reads CASRVVGTGGNGYTF. As DNA, the CDR3 is TGTGCCAGTAGGGTCGTCGGGACAGGGGGCAATGGCTACACCTTC.

The chain recombines TRBV28 with TRBJ1-1; the match to TRBD1 covers 9 bases. Per the germline V gene, CDR1 is MDHEN and CDR2 is SYDVKM. J lost 6 bases, V lost 6 bases, and 5 bases had no gene match. The length of the CDR3 is 13 residues. The CDR3: CASSTGTGPEAFF. In DNA form, the CDR3 reads TGTGCCAGCAGCACCGGGACAGGGCCTGAAGCTTTCTTT.

This clone was counted a single time. The same CDR3 also results from other DNA sequences found in this sample. V gene TRBV7-2 combines with J gene TRBJ2-1; 7 bases agree with TRBD2. The CDR3 extends over 15 amino acids. Losses at the gene ends were 1 base for V and 5 bases for J; bases not matched to a gene: 5. Germline V gene data show CDR1 as SGHTA and CDR2 as FQGNSA. CDR3 sequence (DNA): TGTGCCAGCAGCTTAGGGCTAGCGGAAAACAATGAGCAGTTCTTC. Translation: CASSLGLAENNEQFF.

The rearrangement uses TRBV7-2 and TRBJ2-5; 7 bases line up with TRBD2. Germline V CDR1 and CDR2: SGHTA, FQGNSA. There are 14 residues in the CDR3. After removal of 6 bases from V and 3 bases from J, the junction contained 7 bases not matched to a gene. The CDR3 protein is CASSPGRAKETQYF. The CDR3 DNA sequence: TGTGCCAGCAGTCCGGGGAGGGCCAAAGAGACCCAGTACTTC.